One and the same sample provided the 11 T cell receptor beta chains below, sequenced in a study of regulatory T cells in long-lasting Graves disease (dated by TCRdb to the early 2020s). The library was made by multiplex PCR. The sequencing machine was an Illumina HiSeq 4000. To build TCR beta libraries, CDR3 regions were amplified by Arm-PCR using iRepertoire HTBI primers. The public reads were reprocessed in TCRdb via fastp at Q25 and MiXCR, keeping in-frame beta chains. Rows are unified per CDR3 protein, each entry keeping the most common DNA and genes. This sample has 400,000 or so distinct CDR3 sequences in its table, and about 25% of those were observed once. The ten biggest clones cover roughly a quarter of the sample. This sample's time point label indicates: persistent/refractory GD, antithyroid drugs over 5 years with positive TRAb. For both TCR sequencing and RNA sequencing, RNA was extracted from PBMCs using TRIzol.

The input for sequencing was peripheral blood mononuclear cells (PBMCs), taken when the disease was refractory, from a patient treated with antithyroid drugs. The receptors shown here come from a female donor with Graves disease.

The chain joins TRBV7-2 to TRBJ1-5; the D gene is possibly TRBD1 (5 bases). This CDR3 comprises 15 residues. The germline CDR1 and CDR2 sequences are SGHTA and FQGNSA. The V end lost 3 bases, the J end lost 6 bases, and 15 bases lay between the germline ends. The CDR3: CASSFGGGKSQPQHF. For the CDR3, the DNA is TGTGCCAGCAGCTTCGGGGGGGGAAAAAGTCAGCCCCAGCATTTT.

V and J are TRBV29-1 and TRBJ2-3; D gene unclear. Germline loops: CDR1 SQVTM, CDR2 ANQGSEA. Trimming shortened V by 7 bases and J by 6 bases, and 8 bases separated the two germline ends. The CDR3 extends over 10 amino acids. The CDR3 nucleotides are TGCAGCGGAGAGTGGGATACGCAGTATTTT. It codes for CSGEWDTQYF.

This sequence joins TRBV12-3 or TRBV12-4 and TRBJ2-7, with D possibly TRBD2 on 5 matching bases. The assigned J gene may be wrong: the sequence end matches TRBJ2-1 better. This CDR3 region has 12 residues. CDR3 residues: CASSFSGYEQFF. The CDR3 DNA follows: TGTGCCAGCAGTTTCAGCGGCTACGAGCAGTTCTTC.

The CDR3 nucleotides are TGTGCCACCACAGGACCACAAAACATTCAGTACTTC. It encodes CATTGPQNIQYF. The chain links TRBV24-1 to TRBJ2-4; the D is unclear. CDR3 length equals 12 residues. In germline, CDR1 is KGHDR, CDR2 SFDVKD. Trimming removed 8 bases at V and 5 bases at J, with 9 bases between.

V gene TRBV25-1 combines with J gene TRBJ2-2; 10 nucleotides agree with TRBD1. CDR3 length equals 17 residues. CDR1 and CDR2 from the germline V gene are MGHDK and SYGVNS. V was pared by 1 base and J by 3 bases, with 5 bases of the junction left unmatched. The CDR3 bases are TGTGCCAGCAGTGAATTAGGAGGACAGGGGGACACCGGGGAGCTGTTTTTT. Translating gives CASSELGGQGDTGELFF.

This clonotype occurred many times. The missing conserved phenylalanine or tryptophan at the end of this CDR3 makes a read error likely. The limits of the CDR3 on the DNA are not certain, so only TCRdb's listed CDR3 is given. The J gene is TRBJ1-1, the V gene TRBV6-5. Germline assignment: CDR1 MNHEY and CDR2 SVGAGI. With termini counted, the CDR3 has 9 amino acids. This CDR3 reads CASSYVQTK.

This clonotype came up a few times. The V and J genes are TRBV29-1 and TRBJ2-2, with D maybe TRBD1 (5 bases). Trimming cost V 5 bases and J 3 bases, with 7 bases left between them. Per germline, CDR1 SQVTM and CDR2 ANQGSEA. The CDR3 spans 12 residues. The CDR3 here is CSVIQDTGELFF. CDR3 nucleotide sequence: TGCAGCGTTATACAGGACACCGGGGAGCTGTTTTTT.

This clonotype was seen a few times. The chain couples TRBV7-2 to TRBJ1-2; TRBD1 is a possible D gene (6 bases). This CDR3 spans 11 amino acids. The ends were cut back, 3 bases at V and 14 bases at J, with 13 bases in the middle. From germline, CDR1 is SGHTA and CDR2 FQGNSA. The CDR3 protein is CASSFLGARTF. The DNA of the CDR3 is TGTGCCAGCAGCTTTTTGGGGGCTCGGACCTTC.

This clonotype showed up many times. V gene TRBV7-3 combines with J gene TRBJ1-5; 9 bases are shared with TRBD1. V lost 3 bases and J lost 4; bases outside the gene matches: 4. This CDR3 comprises 15 residues. Germline V gene data show CDR1 as SGHTA and CDR2 as FQGTGA. CDR3 in amino acids: CASSLGQGLNQPQHF. Here the CDR3 DNA reads TGTGCCAGCAGCTTGGGACAGGGCCTAAATCAGCCCCAGCATTTT.

This clonotype appeared a few times. The chain combines TRBV11-2 with TRBJ2-2; weak D call: TRBD2 (6 bases). The CDR3 extends over 13 amino acids. Between the trimmed V and J ends, which lost 5 bases and 4 bases, there was a span of 8 bases. CDR1 is SGHAT and CDR2 is FQNNGV in the germline V gene. The CDR3 reads CASSRDFTGELFF. Written as DNA, the CDR3 is TGTGCCAGCAGCAGGGACTTCACCGGGGAGCTGTTTTTT.

The chain couples TRBV20-1 to TRBJ1-2; 7 bases line up with TRBD1. Germline lookup yields CDR1 DFQATT and CDR2 SNEGSKA (reference sequence). The J segment lost 7 bases and the V segment lost 3 bases, leaving 5 bases of the junction unmatched. The CDR3 is made up of 12 amino acids. The CDR3 protein is CSASKGDSGYTF. DNA for the CDR3: TGCAGTGCTAGTAAAGGGGACAGTGGCTACACCTTC.